This T cell receptor beta chain was profiled in a study of T cell clusters in autoimmune cytopenias. The CDR3 is 13 residues long. One tube held mixed TRB-A and TRB-B primer pools for touch-down PCR. TCRdb reprocessed the multiplex PCR reads; each CDR3 protein has one entry and no DNA is given. The table lists about 6,100 distinct CDR3 sequences. Each sample's input was approximately 0.25 ug genomic DNA, some 38,000 genome equivalents. Another study also made use of these data, one on T cell repertoires in aging, cancer and after chemotherapy.

V gene TRBV12-3 or TRBV12-4 combines with J gene TRBJ2-7; lacking DNA, the TRBD2 call made by TCRdb goes unchecked. The sample taken for sequencing was peripheral blood. This TCR derives from a human donor in good health. The CDR3 loop reads CASSWGREYEQYF.